The clone carrying this T cell receptor beta chain was seen a few times. Antigen specificity is unknown. This entry is derived from a study of blood T cells in healthy people across ages. Overall study: With template switching, about one barcoded beta molecule was captured per two T cells. The study, taken as a whole, reports: Per million T cells, TCR beta diversity dropped roughly linearly as age increased. More naive CD4+ cells and higher diversity marked long-lived donors relative to aged donors. Any changes in expanded clonotypes were possibly confounded, as donor CMV status remained unknown.

A second PCR of roughly 6 to 12 cycles used a sample-barcoded 5' primer and a J-beta primer mix. TCRdb analysed the 5' RACE reads with MiXCR anew, one entry per CDR3 protein. In the table there are hundreds of thousands of distinct CDR3 sequences, about 34% of which are singletons. This CDR3 has 15 residues. The trim removed 2 bases at V and 4 bases at J, leaving 6 bases unmatched. CDR1 DFQATT and CDR2 SNEGSKA come from the germline V gene (reference sequence). This chain uses TRBV20-1 with TRBJ2-1, with 9 positions matching TRBD1. This receptor was identified in a man aged 18 to 29 in good health. The material sequenced was blood. The DNA for the CDR3 is TGCAGTGCTAGACGCCGGGACAGGGATTACAATGAGCAGTTCTTC. Protein sequence: CSARRRDRDYNEQFF.